Below are 4 T cell receptor beta chains sequenced from a single sample in a study of T cell responses to AZD1222 COVID-19 vaccine. Generated by immunoSEQ multiplex PCR, the TCRdb table keeps only in-frame clones and is missing some. The repertoire holds about 180,000 clones, with just over 85% as singletons. The sequenced sample was peripheral blood, obtained on day 0 of AZD1222 vaccination. The receptor source for this set is an adult in good health.

This clone has only one observation. V is TRBV19 and J is TRBJ1-2, with 8 nucleotides matching TRBD1. The CDR3 extends over 15 amino acids. Germline trimming cut 6 bases from V and 4 bases from J; bases unmatched to any gene: 10. Germline assignment: CDR1 LNHDA and CDR2 SQIVND (reference sequence). As DNA, the CDR3 is TGTGCCAGTAGACTAATCGCAGGGGGCGGCTATGGCTACACCTTC. It yields the protein CASRLIAGGGYGYTF.

This chain uses TRBV5-1 with TRBJ1-3; D is possibly TRBD1 (5 bases). The CDR3 has 16 residues. The germline CDR1 and CDR2 sequences are SGHRS and YFSETQ. Trimming shortened V by 4 bases and J by 0 bases, and 14 bases separated the two germline ends. The CDR3 reads CASSRGLSSSGNTIYF. CDR3 in DNA: TGCGCCAGCAGCCGGGGACTGAGTAGCTCTGGAAACACCATATATTTT. The whole variable domain, filled in from reference TRBV5-1 and TRBJ1-3, reads KAGVTQTPRYLIKTRGQQVTLSCSPISGHRSVSWYQQTPGQGLQFLFEYFSETQRNKGNFPGRFSGRQFSNSRSEMNVSTLELGDSALYLCASSRGLSSSGNTIYFGEGSWLTVV.

This chain links TRBV7-6 with TRBJ2-7, with TRBD1 matching over 7 bases. J lost 2 bases, V lost 2 bases, and 6 bases had no gene match. This CDR3 has 15 residues. Germline V CDR1 and CDR2: SGHVS, FNYEAQ. The CDR3 here is CASSLSADRAYEQYF. CDR3 sequence (DNA): TGTGCCAGCAGCTTATCCGCTGACAGGGCCTACGAGCAGTACTTC.

The CDR3 DNA follows: TGTGCCAGCAACCGCGTGGGGGGGCGGACTGAAGCTTTCTTT. Protein product: CASNRVGGRTEAFF. The genes are TRBV6-5 and TRBJ1-1, with D maybe TRBD1 (6 bases). The ends were cut back, 7 bases at V and 5 bases at J, with 17 bases in the middle. The CDR3 runs 14 residues. Germline V CDR1 and CDR2: MNHEY, SVGAGI.